This T cell receptor (beta chain) was captured by sequencing in a study of T-cell memory formation after mild COVID-19. TCRdb ran MiXCR on the 5' RACE reads and lists one entry per CDR3 protein. The table has over 150,000 distinct CDR3 sequences, less than 20% seen once. CDR3 size: 13 residues. After removal of 3 bases from V and 4 bases from J, the junction contained 0 bases not matched to a gene. This clonotype has a count of ten or more. The sequence was obtained from a man in his late teens or twenties who had mild COVID-19 (a few samples of this study predate the infection). Cell type and time point are not known. Specimen: PBMCs or a T cell subset sorted from them (not recorded which). The chain has TRBV12-3 or TRBV12-4 and TRBJ2-3; 8 bases align to TRBD1. CDR3 DNA sequence: TGTGCCAGCAGTTTGGACAGGGCAGATACGCAGTATTTT. The encoded protein is CASSLDRADTQYF.